Listed below are T cell receptor beta chains from one sample, sequenced in a study of shared clonotypes between healthy human individuals. The method was immunoSEQ multiplex PCR; TCRdb's version includes in-frame clones alone and lacks a portion of them. The sample records about 1.5 million clones, about 96% being singletons. The sequenced sample consisted of naive CD4+ T cells sorted from blood. The origin of the receptors is a man aged 25-45 years in good health. Each CDR3 is given with its conserved first and last residue. D genes are given only for firm matches. Expanded clones are given a class, and other clones once, few, many or no size at all.

J gene,V gene,CDR3 length,D gene,clone size,CDR3 DNA,CDR3 protein
TRBJ2-7,TRBV9,15,TRBD1,.,TGTGCCAGCAGCCCCGGGGACAGGGTAGTCGACGAGCAGTACTTC,CASSPGDRVVDEQYF
TRBJ1-1,TRBV29-1,13,.,.,TGCAGCGCAGGTAGGCAGCAGAACACTGAAGCTTTCTTT,CSAGRQQNTEAFF
TRBJ2-1,TRBV19,13,.,.,TGTGCCAGTAGTATGTTATTTCGGGATGAGCAGTTCTTC,CASSMLFRDEQFF
TRBJ1-2,TRBV5-4,14,.,.,TGTGCCAGCAGCTTGACGGGGGGCGGCTATGGCTACACCTTC,CASSLTGGGYGYTF
TRBJ2-6,TRBV27,18,.,.,TGTGCCAGAAAAGTAACGGGCTCCGTCCCCTCTGGGGCCAACGTCCTGACTTTC,CARKVTGSVPSGANVLTF
TRBJ2-7,TRBV9,13,.,.,TGTGCCAGCAGCGTAGATAGTACTTACGAGCAGTACTTC,CASSVDSTYEQYF
TRBJ2-5,TRBV2,13,.,once,TGTGCCAGCAGTGGAGGACAGAAAGAGACCCAGTACTTC,CASSGGQKETQYF
TRBJ2-7,TRBV4-3,13,.,.,TGCGCCAGCAGCCAACGGGAGAAGCACGAGCAGTACTTC,CASSQREKHEQYF
TRBJ1-2,TRBV2,13,.,.,TGTGCCAGCAGTCGGGGGACACCATATGGCTACACCTTC,CASSRGTPYGYTF
TRBJ2-3,TRBV4-3,18,.,.,TGCGCCAGCAGCCACCTCAAACCGGCAGGGATGATCACAGATACGCAGTATTTT,CASSHLKPAGMITDTQYF
TRBJ2-1,TRBV11-2,15,TRBD2,.,TGTGCCAGCAGCTTTTCTAGCGGGGAAACCAATGAGCAGTTCTTC,CASSFSSGETNEQFF
TRBJ2-5,TRBV5-1,15,.,.,TGCGCCAGCAGCTTGGCGGTAGCGGCACAAGAGACCCAGTACTTC,CASSLAVAAQETQYF
TRBJ2-5,TRBV5-4,15,.,once,TGTGCCAGCAGCTTTTTCTCCAGGGGCGGGAAGACCCAGTACTTC,CASSFFSRGGKTQYF
TRBJ2-2,TRBV4-2,15,.,.,TGTGCCAGCAGCCAAGAGGTTGGCACTACCGGGGAGCTGTTTTTT,CASSQEVGTTGELFF
TRBJ2-1,TRBV5-4,15,TRBD2,.,TGTGCCAGCAGCTTAAAACGGGCGGGAGGTTATGAGCAGTTCTTC,CASSLKRAGGYEQFF
TRBJ1-2,TRBV15,17,TRBD1,.,TGTGCCACCAGCAAAGAGGGGACAGGGAGTTTCTCTTCGGGCTACACCTTC,CATSKEGTGSFSSGYTF
TRBJ1-1,TRBV5-1,15,.,.,TGCGCCAGCAGAGAGGACCCCAGGGCGAACACTGAAGCTTTCTTT,CASREDPRANTEAFF
TRBJ2-5,TRBV9,14,.,.,TGTGCCAGCAGCGTAGGCGGGATCGGAGAGACCCAGTACTTC,CASSVGGIGETQYF
TRBJ2-7,TRBV11-2,15,.,.,TGTGCCAGCAGCTTAAACGGATTGGTTGGCTTCGAGCAGTACTTC,CASSLNGLVGFEQYF
TRBJ2-6,TRBV9,17,TRBD1,.,TGTGCCAGCAGCGTAGCCCCGACAGGGGCTGGGGCCAACGTCCTGACTTTC,CASSVAPTGAGANVLTF
TRBJ1-4,TRBV28,12,.,.,TGTGCCAGCAGGGGAGGTGGCGAAAAACTGTTTTTT,CASRGGGEKLFF
TRBJ1-1,TRBV30,15,.,.,TGTGCCTGGAGTGTACTCTGGGAGATGAACACTGAAGCTTTCTTT,CAWSVLWEMNTEAFF
TRBJ1-1,TRBV7-9,15,.,once,TGTGCCACCGCCCCGACAGGTACCATGAACACTGAAGCTTTCTTT,CATAPTGTMNTEAFF
TRBJ1-3,TRBV5-8,15,TRBD1,.,TGTGCCAGCAGCTGGGGGACAGCCTCTGGAAACACCATATATTTT,CASSWGTASGNTIYF
TRBJ2-7,TRBV7-9,16,TRBD2,.,TGTGCCAGCAGCTTCCCCGCACGGGAGGCCGGACTCGAGCAGTACTTC,CASSFPAREAGLEQYF
TRBJ1-2,TRBV4-3,15,.,.,TGCGCCAGCAGCCCCTCCCGACCGACGAACTATGGCTACACCTTC,CASSPSRPTNYGYTF
TRBJ2-7,TRBV11-1,17,TRBD2,.,TGTGCCAGCAGCCCCATGGGGTTCGGCGGGAGATCCTACGAGCAGTACTTC,CASSPMGFGGRSYEQYF
TRBJ1-1,TRBV4-1,15,TRBD1,.,TGCGCCAGCAGCCAAGCCGGGACAGGGTACACTGAAGCTTTCTTT,CASSQAGTGYTEAFF
TRBJ2-7,TRBV27,15,TRBD2,.,TGTGCCAGCAGGCGACTAGCGGGAGACGCCTACGAGCAGTACTTC,CASRRLAGDAYEQYF
TRBJ2-5,TRBV5-4,15,TRBD2,.,TGTGCCAGCAGCTTGGTGAGCGGGAGGGAAGAGACCCAGTACTTC,CASSLVSGREETQYF
TRBJ1-2,TRBV29-1,12,.,.,TGCAGCGTTGAGGACCTCACCTATGGCTACACCTTC,CSVEDLTYGYTF
TRBJ2-3,TRBV5-1,17,.,.,TGCGCCAGCAGCTTGGCCGGGGGCACTGGTAGCACAGATACGCAGTATTTT,CASSLAGGTGSTDTQYF
TRBJ2-3,TRBV11-1,16,.,.,TGTGCCAGCAGCATAGGCCCAGTATCTAGCACAGATACGCAGTATTTT,CASSIGPVSSTDTQYF
TRBJ2-2,TRBV27,17,TRBD2,.,TGTGCCAGCAGTGGGACCGGGCTAGCGGGAGATGCCGGGGAGCTGTTTTTT,CASSGTGLAGDAGELFF
TRBJ2-1,TRBV9,15,.,.,TGTGCCAGCAGCGTAGCCCCAGGGTCCTACAATGAGCAGTTCTTC,CASSVAPGSYNEQFF
TRBJ2-3,TRBV5-4,15,.,.,TGTGCCAGCAGCCTCAGGGACGGGAGAGGAGATACGCAGTATTTT,CASSLRDGRGDTQYF
TRBJ1-5,TRBV10-3,15,TRBD1,.,TGTGCCATCAGCGCGGGACAGGATAAAAATCAGCCCCAGCATTTT,CAISAGQDKNQPQHF
TRBJ2-7,TRBV21-1,15,.,.,TGTGCCAGCGCTTTGCCGGGGGCCCTCCTTTCGGAGCAGTACTTC,CASALPGALLSEQYF
TRBJ2-4,TRBV18,14,TRBD2,.,TGTGCCAGCTCAGCTAGCGGGAGGGATGACATTCAGTACTTC,CASSASGRDDIQYF
TRBJ2-3,TRBV18,16,TRBD2,once,TGTGCCAGCTCACCTAGACTAGCGGCTAGCACAGATACGCAGTATTTT,CASSPRLAASTDTQYF
TRBJ2-5,TRBV5-1,15,.,.,TGCGCCAGCAGCTTGGGGGACGCTGGGCTGGAGACCCAGTACTTC,CASSLGDAGLETQYF
TRBJ2-7,TRBV19,15,.,.,TGTGCCAGTAGTATAGCCCCGACAGATTCCTACGAGCAGTACTTC,CASSIAPTDSYEQYF
TRBJ2-7,TRBV30,14,TRBD2,.,TGTGCCTGGAGTTTAATCGGCGGGAGCTACGAGCAGTACTTC,CAWSLIGGSYEQYF
TRBJ1-3,TRBV30,15,.,.,TGTGCCTGGCACCCGGGACAAGACTCTGGAAACACCATATATTTT,CAWHPGQDSGNTIYF
TRBJ2-1,TRBV19,13,.,.,TGTGCCAGTTCAAGTGGGCCCTACAATGAGCAGTTCTTC,CASSSGPYNEQFF
TRBJ2-1,TRBV9,17,.,.,TGTGCCAGCAGCGTAGGAGGTGTGGCGGGGCCTATCGATGAGCAGTTCTTC,CASSVGGVAGPIDEQFF
TRBJ2-2,TRBV6-6,15,.,.,TGTGCCAGCAGCCAGCAGGGGTTGAACACCGGGGAGCTGTTTTTT,CASSQQGLNTGELFF
TRBJ2-3,TRBV5-1,16,.,.,TGCGCCAGCAGCTTGTACCCGGGGACTAGCACAGATACGCAGTATTTT,CASSLYPGTSTDTQYF
TRBJ2-3,TRBV18,15,TRBD2,.,TGTGCCAGCTCACCACCTAGCGGGAGAACAGATACGCAGTATTTT,CASSPPSGRTDTQYF
TRBJ2-7,TRBV25-1,14,TRBD1,.,TGTGCCAGCAGTGAATTAGGACAGGGGTACGAGCAGTACTTC,CASSELGQGYEQYF
TRBJ2-3,TRBV5-5,13,TRBD2,once,TGTGCGTGCGGAGCGGGAGATCGGGATACGCAGTATTTT,CACGAGDRDTQYF
TRBJ2-3,TRBV7-2,16,TRBD1,.,TGTGCCAGCAGCTCCGGACAGGGTCGGTATCCAGATACGCAGTATTTT,CASSSGQGRYPDTQYF
TRBJ2-3,TRBV28,17,.,once,TGTGCCAGCAGCCCCAACAGGCGGGGCCAGCCCACAGATACGCAGTATTTT,CASSPNRRGQPTDTQYF
TRBJ2-7,TRBV7-9,14,.,.,TGTGCCAGCAGCTTCCAGGGGACTTCCTACGAGCAGTACTTC,CASSFQGTSYEQYF
TRBJ2-3,TRBV27,13,.,.,TGTGCCAGCAGCCTTCCCCCATCAGATACGCAGTATTTT,CASSLPPSDTQYF
TRBJ2-7,TRBV30,16,.,.,TGTGCCTCCCGGAGGAGGGGGGGCTTTAGCTCCTACGAGCAGTACTTC,CASRRRGGFSSYEQYF
TRBJ1-5,TRBV18,15,.,.,TGTGCCAGCTCAACAACAGCCTCTCTCAATCAGCCCCAGCATTTT,CASSTTASLNQPQHF
TRBJ2-3,TRBV5-1,15,TRBD2,.,TGCGCCACAGCGACCGGGACTAGTGTTTCCCATACGCAGTATTTT,CATATGTSVSHTQYF
TRBJ1-5,TRBV10-3,14,.,.,TGTGCCATCAGTGAATCGTCGTTTGATCAGCCCCAGCATTTT,CAISESSFDQPQHF